This TCR beta chain emerged from a study of T cell responses to AZD1222 COVID-19 vaccine. With respect to this clone: What it recognizes is unknown.

General observations from the study: Nearly half of spike-specific TCRs reportedly target variant regions that are unmutated in the B.1.351 and B.1.1.7 variants. White British people made up most donors, females outnumbered males, and clonal diversity was possibly underestimated.

The CDR3 is 15 residues long. The V end lost 3 bases, the J end lost 4 bases, and 13 bases lay between the germline ends. Germline V lookup: CDR1 MNHEY, CDR2 SMNVEV (reference sequence). Here immunoSEQ multiplex PCR was the method, and the copy in TCRdb shows in-frame clones only, minus some. The top ten clones hold 4.5% of a sample with tens of thousands of clones, under 95% of them seen once. The material sequenced was peripheral blood, taken on day 0 of MenACWY control vaccination. The chain joins TRBV27 to TRBJ2-1; D remains unclear. The clonotype originates from an adult in good health. Here the CDR3 reads CASSFTGGLYNEQFF. The CDR3, as DNA: TGTGCCAGCAGTTTTACGGGTGGTTTGTACAATGAGCAGTTCTTC.